The T cell receptor beta chain under discussion was sequenced for a study of prognosis after radiotherapy for stage I lung cancer. Study at large: Patients (more than 12 men, a handful of women) were aged about 50 to 84, median around 74 years. Study results and limitations: Frequencies of TRBV and TRBJ gene use reportedly varied by whether patients had metastases.

Trimming took 5 bases from V and 3 from J; bases not matched to a gene: 7. The CDR3 is 14 residues long. Germline CDR1 is SEHNR and CDR2 is FQNEAQ (reference sequence). The authors amplified TCR beta CDR3 from genomic DNA using two-round multiplex PCR. It was primers specific to each TRBV and TRBJ gene that first-round PCR used. TCRdb analysed the multiplex PCR reads with MiXCR anew, one entry per CDR3 protein. The profile shows fewer than 25,000 distinct CDR3 sequences, around 50% of them singletons. CT and PET/CT showed node-negative disease in all patients, who had no prior chemotherapy, radiotherapy or other malignancies. On this clonotype itself: Its antigen is unidentified.

The sample was PBMCs, taken before or after stereotactic body radiation therapy (not recorded which). The chain combines TRBV7-9 with TRBJ2-7, with TRBD1 matching 7 bases. The sequence came from a donor over 45 with non-small cell lung cancer. CDR3 loop: CASSHRDSNYEQYF. As DNA, the CDR3 is TGTGCCAGCAGCCACCGGGACAGTAACTACGAGCAGTACTTC.